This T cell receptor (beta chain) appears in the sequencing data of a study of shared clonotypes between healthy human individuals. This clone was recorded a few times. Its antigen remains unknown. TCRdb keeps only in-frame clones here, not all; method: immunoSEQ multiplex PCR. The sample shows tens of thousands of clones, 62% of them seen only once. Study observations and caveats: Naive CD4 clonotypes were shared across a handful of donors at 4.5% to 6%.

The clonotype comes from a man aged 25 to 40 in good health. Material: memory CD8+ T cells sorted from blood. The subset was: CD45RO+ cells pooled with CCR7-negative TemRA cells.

CDR3 coding DNA: TGTGCCAGCAGTGACGGGACGGCCCTGAACACTGAAGCTTTCTTT. Translation: CASSDGTALNTEAFF. The gene calls are TRBV2 and TRBJ1-1; possible D gene TRBD1, 5 bases. The germline V gene encodes CDR1 SNHLY and CDR2 FYNNEI. The CDR3 loop spans 15 amino acids. Trimming shortened V by 3 bases and J by 0 bases, and 11 bases separated the two germline ends.